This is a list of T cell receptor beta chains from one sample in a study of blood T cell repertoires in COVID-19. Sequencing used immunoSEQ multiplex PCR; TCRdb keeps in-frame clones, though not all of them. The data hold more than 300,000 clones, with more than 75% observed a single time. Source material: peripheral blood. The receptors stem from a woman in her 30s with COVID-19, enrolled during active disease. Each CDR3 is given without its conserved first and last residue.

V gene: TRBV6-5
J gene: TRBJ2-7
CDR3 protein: ASSSLGAGGVPPQY

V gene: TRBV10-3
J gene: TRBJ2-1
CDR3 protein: AITRLAGEGEQF

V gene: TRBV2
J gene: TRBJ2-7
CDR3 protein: ASSNPSGRALREQY

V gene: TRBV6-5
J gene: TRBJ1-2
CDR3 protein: ASSTTGDGGYT

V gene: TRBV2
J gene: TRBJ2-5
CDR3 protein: ASSTGAGETQY

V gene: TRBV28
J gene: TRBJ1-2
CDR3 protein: ASRETGQGFWGYT

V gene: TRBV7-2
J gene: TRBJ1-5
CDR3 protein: ASSLVPERLHQPQH

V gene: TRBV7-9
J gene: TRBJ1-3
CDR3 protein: ASSLDRGTGNTIY

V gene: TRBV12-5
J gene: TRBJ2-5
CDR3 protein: ASALAGGVQETQY

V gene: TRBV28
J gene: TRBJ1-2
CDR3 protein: ASSLPANYGYT

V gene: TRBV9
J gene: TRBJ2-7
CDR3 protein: ASSVGTRAYEQY

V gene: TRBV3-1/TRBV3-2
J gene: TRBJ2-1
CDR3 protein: ASSLPVGQGANEQF

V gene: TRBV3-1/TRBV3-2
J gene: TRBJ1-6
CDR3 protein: ASSQGTGDNSPLH

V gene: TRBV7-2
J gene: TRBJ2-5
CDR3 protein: ASSSRTSGRALETQY

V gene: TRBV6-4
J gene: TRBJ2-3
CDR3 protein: ASSEGTSGSITDTQY

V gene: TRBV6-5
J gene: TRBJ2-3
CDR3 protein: ASPQGGDTQY

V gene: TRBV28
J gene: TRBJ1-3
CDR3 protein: ASSLNSDRDFSGNTIY

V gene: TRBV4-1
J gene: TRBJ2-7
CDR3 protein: ASSQGMDRLSSYEQY

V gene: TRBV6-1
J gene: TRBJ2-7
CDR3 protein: ASSEYISGSSYEQY

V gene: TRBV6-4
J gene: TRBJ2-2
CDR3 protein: ASSDEAGQGTGELF

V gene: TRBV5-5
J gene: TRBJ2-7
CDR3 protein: ASSLVQVSSYEQY

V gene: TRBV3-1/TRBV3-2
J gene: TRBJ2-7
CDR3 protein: ASSQTSGSYEQY

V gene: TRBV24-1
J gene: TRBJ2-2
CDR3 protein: ATWGGQGGGSGELF

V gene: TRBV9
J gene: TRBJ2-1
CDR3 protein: ASSVEIDNEQF

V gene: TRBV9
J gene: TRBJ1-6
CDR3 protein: ASSVEHRGNSPLH

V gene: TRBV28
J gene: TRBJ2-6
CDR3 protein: ASSGVVSGANVLT